Below are 29 T cell receptor beta chains sequenced from a single sample in a study of cytomegalovirus exposure and HLA in healthy donors. Sequencing was performed with immunoSEQ multiplex PCR; in TCRdb, only in-frame clones are kept and a portion is missing. The table has roughly 100,000 clones, roughly 85% seen once. What was sequenced was PBMCs. These receptors all come from a man between 18 and 29 years old in good health and CMV-seropositive.

The J gene is TRBJ2-1, the V gene TRBV11-2; 10 bases align to TRBD1. The V and J ends lost 9 bases and 7 bases, in that order; junction bases with no gene match: 9. Germline assignment: CDR1 SGHAT and CDR2 FQNNGV. CDR3 length: 14 amino acids. CDR3 in amino acids: CASRRDRGVNEQFF. The CDR3 nucleotides read TGTGCCAGTCGCCGGGACAGGGGCGTAAATGAGCAGTTCTTC.

V usage is TRBV28 and J usage is TRBJ2-7, with 10 nucleotides matching TRBD1. The V gene's germline CDR1 is MDHEN and CDR2 SYDVKM. V shed 3 bases and J 2 bases; nucleotides not matched to a gene: 4. This CDR3 is 15 amino acids long. CDR3 DNA: TGTGCCAGCAGTTTCCGGACAGGGGGGCCCTACGAGCAGTACTTC. As protein: CASSFRTGGPYEQYF.

This chain links TRBV9 with TRBJ2-5; D possibly corresponds to TRBD2 (5 bases). Trimming cost V 4 bases and J 2 bases, with 18 bases left between them. Germline lookup yields CDR1 SGDLS and CDR2 YYNGEE. CDR3 length: 16 amino acids. CDR3: CASSYNHITGQETQYF. CDR3 bases: TGTGCCAGCAGCTATAACCATATTACGGGACAAGAGACCCAGTACTTC.

The chain recombines TRBV28 with TRBJ1-2; 7 positions agree with TRBD1. V was pared by 5 bases and J by 4 bases, with 10 bases of the junction left unmatched. Germline CDR1 MDHEN, CDR2 SYDVKM. The CDR3 is 15 amino acids. The CDR3 sequence: CASSPTGDVVYGYTF. CDR3 sequence (DNA): TGTGCCAGCAGTCCCACAGGGGACGTCGTCTATGGCTACACCTTC.

The CDR3 reads CATLSSGRGDTQYF. The CDR3 nucleotides read TGTGCCACCCTTTCTAGCGGGCGGGGGGATACGCAGTATTTT. The chain recombines TRBV6-1 with TRBJ2-3, with 8 bases lining up with TRBD2. The germline gives CDR1 MNHNS, CDR2 SASEGT. The CDR3 is 14 residues long. The trim removed 10 bases at V and 6 bases at J, leaving 12 bases unmatched.

Notes on this clone: An end of the junction differs from the germline gene, which may be a read error. V is TRBV13 and J is TRBJ2-1, with 12 nucleotides matching TRBD2. This CDR3 has 15 residues. Per germline, CDR1 PRHDT and CDR2 FYEKMQ (reference sequence). The CDR3 DNA is TGTGCCAGCAGCCTAGGACTAGCGGGGCGCAATGAGCAGTTCTTC. Translation: CASSLGLAGRNEQFF.

This clone was seen ten or more times. The chain recombines TRBV30 with TRBJ2-7; TRBD2 aligns across 7 bases. Germline V CDR1 and CDR2: GTSNPN, SVGIG (reference sequence). CDR3 length: 13 amino acids. The V and J ends lost 3 bases and 1 base, in that order; junction bases with no gene match: 3. CDR3 bases: TGTGCCTGGAGCCGGCGGGGGTCCTACGAGCAGTACTTC. Translating gives CAWSRRGSYEQYF. Full variable domain (remainder filled in from reference TRBV30 and TRBJ2-7): SQTIHQWPATLVQPVGSPLSLECTVEGTSNPNLYWYRQAAGRGLQLLFYSVGIGQISSEVPQNLSASRPQDRQFILSSKKLLLSDSGFYLCAWSRRGSYEQYFGPGTRLTVT.

The V call is TRBV7-6, the J call TRBJ2-7, with D perhaps TRBD2 (5 bases). Trimming shortened V by 1 base and J by 6 bases, and 13 bases separated the two germline ends. This CDR3 spans 14 amino acids. Germline values: CDR1 SGHVS, CDR2 FNYEAQ. CDR3 DNA: TGTGCCAGCAGCTTAGTGCCAGGTGGAGGCGAGCAGTACGTC. The encoded protein is CASSLVPGGGEQYV.

The rearrangement joins TRBV7-3 to TRBJ2-3; 7 positions match TRBD1. The CDR3 has 17 amino acids. Trimming cost V 5 bases and J 0 bases; bases outside gene matches: 11. Looked up from germline, CDR1 is SGHTA and CDR2 is FQGTGA. DNA for the CDR3: TGTGCCAGCAGCCCCGGGACAGAAAGACCTAGCACAGATACGCAGTATTTT. Encoded protein: CASSPGTERPSTDTQYF.

This chain joins TRBV13 and TRBJ2-7; 9 nucleotides line up with TRBD2. Trimming removed 5 bases from V and 3 bases from J; junction bases left unmatched: 11. This CDR3 comprises 16 residues. Germline values: CDR1 PRHDT, CDR2 FYEKMQ (reference sequence). The CDR3 nucleotides read TGTGCCAGCAGCCCTCGCGGGGGGGCAGGAGTCTACGAGCAGTACTTC. Its translation: CASSPRGGAGVYEQYF. Together with reference TRBV13 and TRBJ2-7, the CDR3 gives the full variable domain: AAGVIQSPRHLIKEKRETATLKCYPIPRHDTVYWYQQGPGQDPQFLISFYEKMQSDKGSIPDRFSAQQFSDYHSELNMSSLELGDSALYFCASSPRGGAGVYEQYFGPGTRLTVT.

The genes are TRBV6-5 and TRBJ1-1; D gene ambiguous. The CDR3 extends over 12 amino acids. Germline V lookup: CDR1 MNHEY, CDR2 SVGAGI. Trimming shortened V by 2 bases and J by 8 bases, and 9 bases separated the two germline ends. CDR3 region: CASSYNGVEAFF. The CDR3 DNA reads TGTGCCAGCAGTTACAACGGTGTAGAAGCTTTCTTT.

This rearrangement joins TRBV19 to TRBJ2-5, with TRBD2 matching over 9 bases. The V gene's germline CDR1 is LNHDA and CDR2 SQIVND (reference sequence). The CDR3 has 14 amino acids. The V segment lost 3 bases and the J segment 5 bases; nucleotides outside the gene matches: 4. The CDR3 loop is CASSMGSGSETQYF. In nucleotides, the CDR3 is TGTGCCAGTAGTATGGGTAGCGGGAGTGAGACCCAGTACTTC.

V usage is TRBV6-1 and J usage is TRBJ2-7; the D is unclear. CDR3 length equals 14 residues. Germline CDR1 MNHNS, CDR2 SASEGT. Trimming removed 4 bases from V and 0 bases from J, with 10 bases in between. The CDR3 region has the DNA TGTGCCAGCAGTGTCGGAGCTAGCTCCTACGAGCAGTACGTC. This encodes CASSVGASSYEQYV.

The J gene is TRBJ2-7, the V gene TRBV5-4; D is possibly TRBD1 (6 bases). Germline lookup yields CDR1 SGHNT and CDR2 YYREEE (reference sequence). The V gene lost 4 bases and the J gene lost 2 bases, with 13 bases spanning the gap. This CDR3 contains 14 residues. DNA of the CDR3: TGTGCCAGCAGCAACGACAGGCACCCCTACGAGCAGTACTTC. Residues: CASSNDRHPYEQYF.

The genes are TRBV28 and TRBJ1-2, with D perhaps TRBD1 (6 bases). The V end lost 4 bases, the J end lost 2 bases, and 11 bases lay between the germline ends. There are 14 residues in the CDR3. Looked up from germline, CDR1 is MDHEN and CDR2 is SYDVKM. The CDR3 DNA reads TGTGCCAGCAGTTCGGGGACACCGAACTATGGCTACACCTTC. It encodes CASSSGTPNYGYTF.

The J gene is TRBJ1-3, the V gene TRBV6-1; the D gene is possibly TRBD1 (6 bases). The length of the CDR3 is 16 residues. CDR1 MNHNS and CDR2 SASEGT come from the germline V gene. V lost 2 bases, J lost 0 bases, and 11 bases lay in between. CDR3 residues: CASSEFTGNSGNTIYF. The DNA for the CDR3 is TGTGCCAGCAGTGAATTTACAGGGAACTCTGGAAACACCATATATTTT.

The chain joins TRBV11-2 to TRBJ1-2; 9 nucleotides align to TRBD1. The CDR3 covers 14 residues. From germline, CDR1 is SGHAT and CDR2 FQNNGV. V trimming: 3 bases; J trimming: 4 bases; junction bases outside the gene matches: 3. The CDR3 protein is CASSLTGGFYGYTF. The CDR3 coding sequence is TGTGCCAGCAGCTTGACAGGGGGGTTCTATGGCTACACCTTC.

The chain carries TRBV11-2 and TRBJ2-7, with 7 bases matching TRBD2. The CDR3 has 15 amino acids. The germline gives CDR1 SGHAT, CDR2 FQNNGV. Here the CDR3 DNA reads TGTGCCAGCAGTTTAGTCCTAAATAGCGGGCACGAGCAGTACGTC. This codes for CASSLVLNSGHEQYV.

The chain recombines TRBV11-3 with TRBJ2-3; 7 bases agree with TRBD2. Germline V gene lookup returns CDR1 SGHNT and CDR2 YENEEA. V lost 5 bases to trimming and J lost 5 bases; unmatched junction nucleotides: 4. The length of the CDR3 is 13 residues. In nucleotides, the CDR3 is TGTGCCAGCAGCGGGAGGGGAAAAGATACGCAGTATTTT. It is translated as CASSGRGKDTQYF.

This chain connects TRBV29-1 to TRBJ1-2; no firm D call. Germline CDR1 SQVTM, CDR2 ANQGSEA. Trimming removed 2 bases at V and 4 bases at J, with 8 bases between. The CDR3 loop spans 12 amino acids. CDR3 in DNA: TGCAGCGTTGAAACCGGCGGCTATGGCTACACCTTC. This gives the protein CSVETGGYGYTF.

This chain connects TRBV5-6 to TRBJ2-1; TRBD2 agrees at 11 bases. This CDR3 spans 15 amino acids. Germline CDR1 is SGHDT and CDR2 is YYEEEE. J lost 3 bases, V lost 4 bases, and 3 bases had no gene match. The CDR3 reads CASSQGLAVYNEQFF. As DNA, the CDR3 is TGTGCCAGCAGCCAGGGACTAGCGGTCTACAATGAGCAGTTCTTC.

The chain joins TRBV19 to TRBJ1-2; D is uncertain. The CDR3 runs to 12 residues. The ends were cut back, 7 bases at V and 5 bases at J, with 11 bases in the middle. Germline CDR1 reads LNHDA; CDR2 reads SQIVND (reference sequence). The CDR3 loop reads CASKVGEYGYTF. CDR3 sequence (DNA): TGTGCCAGTAAGGTGGGAGAGTATGGCTACACCTTC.

The chain is built from TRBV6-6 and TRBJ2-7; 8 positions agree with TRBD2. Germline-derived CDR1 and CDR2 are MNHNY and SVGAGI (reference sequence). The J segment lost 2 bases and the V segment lost 3 bases, leaving 3 bases of the junction unmatched. This CDR3 is built from 14 residues. The CDR3 loop is CASSYLAGPYEQYF. The CDR3 DNA reads as TGTGCCAGCAGTTATTTAGCGGGACCCTACGAGCAGTACTTC.

The table lists this clone with a few counts. The V and J genes are TRBV6-1 and TRBJ2-7; a weak D match, TRBD2 (6 bases). V was pared by 2 bases and J by 3 bases, with 8 bases between. CDR3 length: 13 residues. Germline V gene data show CDR1 as MNHNS and CDR2 as SASEGT. The CDR3 loop is CASSETRGYEQYV. CDR3 nucleotides: TGTGCCAGCAGTGAAACGCGGGGCTACGAGCAGTACGTC.

The gene calls are TRBV28 and TRBJ1-4; 9 positions match TRBD1. The CDR3 consists of 14 residues. V was clipped by 5 bases and J by 6 bases; unmatched bases: 4. The germline V gene encodes CDR1 MDHEN and CDR2 SYDVKM. CDR3 in amino acids: CASSDGQGYEKLFF. In DNA, the CDR3 is TGTGCCAGCAGTGATGGACAGGGGTATGAAAAACTGTTTTTT.

This clone was counted between two and nine times. V gene TRBV4-1 combines with J gene TRBJ2-7, with D possibly being TRBD2 (5 bases). The V gene lost 4 bases and the J gene lost 1 base, with 8 bases spanning the gap. CDR1 MGHRA and CDR2 YSYEKL come from the germline V gene. The CDR3 sequence is 13 residues long. The CDR3, as DNA: TGCGCCAGCAGCCTGGAGGTGTCCTACGAGCAGTACGTC. It yields the protein CASSLEVSYEQYV.

The chain employs TRBV6-5 and TRBJ2-1; 7 bases are shared with TRBD1. The CDR3 has 13 amino acids. V dropped 6 bases and J dropped 6; count of bases not matched to a gene: 5. Germline V gives CDR1 MNHEY, CDR2 SVGAGI. The CDR3 DNA reads TGTGCCAGCAGATCCTGGACAGGCAATGAGCAGTTCTTC. Amino acids: CASRSWTGNEQFF.

This chain's CDR3 is CASSVSASSYEQYF. The CDR3 region has the DNA TGTGCCAGCAGCGTCTCGGCTAGCTCCTACGAGCAGTACTTC. This chain links TRBV9 with TRBJ2-7; no definite D call. Trimming shortened V by 2 bases and J by 0 bases, and 9 bases separated the two germline ends. Germline lookup yields CDR1 SGDLS and CDR2 YYNGEE. CDR3 size: 14 residues. Based on the CDR3 plus reference TRBV9 and TRBJ2-7, the full variable domain is DSGVTQTPKHLITATGQRVTLRCSPRSGDLSVYWYQQSLDQGLQFLIQYYNGEERAKGNILERFSAQQFPDLHSELNLSSLELGDSALYFCASSVSASSYEQYFGPGTRLTVT.

The chain joins TRBV27 to TRBJ2-2; 8 bases are a match to TRBD1. Losses at the gene ends were 5 bases for V and 6 bases for J; bases not matched to a gene: 8. The CDR3 loop spans 15 amino acids. Germline CDR1 MNHEY, CDR2 SMNVEV (reference sequence). The CDR3 loop is CASSPRTGTAGELFF. The CDR3 DNA reads as TGTGCCAGCAGTCCACGGACAGGGACGGCCGGGGAGCTGTTTTTT.